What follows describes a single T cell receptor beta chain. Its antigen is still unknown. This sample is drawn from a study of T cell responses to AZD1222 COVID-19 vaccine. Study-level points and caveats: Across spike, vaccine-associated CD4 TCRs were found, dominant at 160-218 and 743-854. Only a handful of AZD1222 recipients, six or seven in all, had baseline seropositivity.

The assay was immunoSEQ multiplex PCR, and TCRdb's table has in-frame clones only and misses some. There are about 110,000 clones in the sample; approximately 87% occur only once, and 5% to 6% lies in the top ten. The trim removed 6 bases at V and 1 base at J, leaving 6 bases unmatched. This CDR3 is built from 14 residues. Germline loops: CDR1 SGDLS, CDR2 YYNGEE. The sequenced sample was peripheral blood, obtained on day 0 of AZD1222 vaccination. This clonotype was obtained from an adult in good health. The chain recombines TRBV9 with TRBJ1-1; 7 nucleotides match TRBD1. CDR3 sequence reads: CASNQGQSNTEAFF. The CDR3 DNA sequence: TGTGCCAGCAACCAGGGACAGTCGAACACTGAAGCTTTCTTT.